Sequencing of this TCR beta chain was carried out in a study of Graves' ophthalmopathy and Graves' hyperthyroidism. The hyperthyroidism patients had a new diagnosis of under 2 months' duration and were aged 18 to 65. Additional autoimmune diseases, uncontrolled infections, pregnancy or lactation disqualified patients. RNA transcripts were the template, and TCR beta CDR3 regions were amplified from them. HTBI primers served in a first-round RT-PCR, which a second-round multiplex PCR followed. TCRdb itself ran the multiplex PCR reads through MiXCR, one entry per CDR3 protein. The sample records about 1.2 million distinct CDR3 sequences, about 40% being singletons. V was clipped by 5 bases and J by 4 bases; unmatched bases: 5. This CDR3 comprises 15 residues. Germline V gene data show CDR1 as PRHDT and CDR2 as FYEKMQ (reference sequence). This clonotype was counted ten times or more.

The sample taken for sequencing was peripheral blood or thyroid tissue (not recorded which). V gene TRBV13 combines with J gene TRBJ1-5; 10 bases map to TRBD1. The sequence was obtained from an adult man with Graves' hyperthyroidism. The CDR3 DNA is TGTGCCAGCAGCGCATCGGACAGGGGGAATCAGCCCCAGCATTTT. This codes for CASSASDRGNQPQHF.